These 18 T cell receptor beta chains originate from one sample sequenced in a study of cytomegalovirus exposure and HLA in healthy donors. TCRdb's copy holds only in-frame clones and misses some; the assay was immunoSEQ multiplex PCR. The sample includes some 240,000 clones, around 78% of them seen just once. Material: PBMCs. These receptors all come from a woman between 18 and 30 years old in good health and CMV-seronegative.

This clone occurred once. The CDR3 sequence is CASSSWTGTYEQYF. The CDR3 DNA follows: TGTGCCAGCAGTTCCTGGACAGGTACCTACGAGCAGTACTTC. This sequence joins TRBV28 and TRBJ2-7; 7 positions match TRBD1. In germline, CDR1 is MDHEN, CDR2 SYDVKM. Trimming removed 4 bases from V and 2 bases from J; junction bases left unmatched: 5. The CDR3 extends over 14 amino acids.

This chain uses TRBV11-2 with TRBJ1-2; D is ambiguous. The germline gives CDR1 SGHAT, CDR2 FQNNGV. V was cut by 2 bases and J by 3 bases, with 10 bases left in between. CDR3 length: 14 residues. In DNA form, the CDR3 reads TGTGCCAGCAGCTTAACAAGCAGTTACTATGGCTACACCTTC. Encoded protein: CASSLTSSYYGYTF.

This rearrangement joins TRBV6-4 to TRBJ2-1; D is uncertain. This CDR3 contains 13 residues. CDR1 and CDR2 from the germline V gene are MRHNA and SNTAGT. Trimming took off 4 bases at V and 5 bases at J, with 9 bases between the two ends. The CDR3 nucleotides are TGTGCCAGCAGTGGGACGGCGCACAATGAGCAGTTCTTC. This sequence encodes CASSGTAHNEQFF.

The chain joins TRBV5-1 to TRBJ1-2; D call uncertain. CDR3 length equals 14 residues. Germline V CDR1 and CDR2: SGHRS, YFSETQ. V lost 4 bases to trimming and J lost 3 bases, with 13 bases between them. The CDR3 nucleotides are TGCGCCAGCAGCGCCTTGGACGGGGACTATGGCTACACCTTC. Protein product: CASSALDGDYGYTF.

This chain links TRBV5-1 with TRBJ1-3; D is uncertain. Germline CDR1 is SGHRS and CDR2 is YFSETQ. Trimming took off 0 bases at V and 2 bases at J, with 12 bases between the two ends. The CDR3 length is 16 residues. DNA for the CDR3: TGCGCCAGCAGCTTGGTCGGGATGGTTGCTGGAAACACCATATATTTT. Encoded protein: CASSLVGMVAGNTIYF.

The rearrangement joins TRBV11-3 to TRBJ1-1; D is unclear. V lost 0 bases, J lost 0 bases, and 8 bases lay in between. The CDR3 contains 15 residues. The germline V gene encodes CDR1 SGHNT and CDR2 YENEEA. The DNA of the CDR3 is TGTGCCAGCAGCTTAGATAGTACAGTGAACACTGAAGCTTTCTTT. Amino acids: CASSLDSTVNTEAFF. The variable domain in full, with the rest retrieved from reference TRBV11-3 and TRBJ1-1, is EAGVVQSPRYKIIEKKQPVAFWCNPISGHNTLYWYLQNLGQGPELLIRYENEEAVDDSQLPKDRFSAERLKGVDSTLKIQPAELGDSAVYLCASSLDSTVNTEAFFGQGTRLTVV.

This clone has a handful of counts. J is TRBJ1-1 and V is TRBV5-5; no clear D gene. Germline lookup yields CDR1 SGHKS and CDR2 YYEKEE (reference sequence). The germline V and J ends were trimmed by 3 bases and 6 bases, with 12 bases remaining between them. This CDR3 has 13 residues. CDR3 coding DNA: TGTGCCAGCAGCTCGTGGCCTCTGCCTGAAGCTTTCTTT. Amino acids: CASSSWPLPEAFF.

V usage is TRBV19 and J usage is TRBJ1-2, with D tentatively TRBD1 (5 bases). CDR3 length: 11 residues. The germline V and J ends were trimmed by 4 bases and 7 bases, with 7 bases remaining between them. Germline V gene lookup returns CDR1 LNHDA and CDR2 SQIVND (reference sequence). The DNA of the CDR3 is TGTGCCAGTAGTAACCAGGGTGGCTACACCTTC. It is translated as CASSNQGGYTF.

This chain connects TRBV15 to TRBJ2-4; unclear D gene. CDR3 length: 16 residues. From germline, CDR1 is LNHNV and CDR2 YYDKDF (reference sequence). Trimming shortened V by 1 base and J by 8 bases, and 18 bases separated the two germline ends. The CDR3 loop is CATSRGVGVLRDIQYF. The CDR3 region has the DNA TGTGCCACCAGCAGAGGGGTGGGTGTTCTTCGGGACATTCAGTACTTC. The variable domain in full, with the rest retrieved from reference TRBV15 and TRBJ2-4, is DAMVIQNPRYQVTQFGKPVTLSCSQTLNHNVMYWYQQKSSQAPKLLFHYYDKDFNNEADTPDNFQSRRPNTSFCFLDIRSPGLGDTAMYLCATSRGVGVLRDIQYFGAGTRLSVL.

This chain joins TRBV7-8 and TRBJ2-1; D may be TRBD2 (6 bases). Germline V gene sequence: CDR1 SGHVS, CDR2 FQNEAQ. There are 16 residues in the CDR3. Trimming shortened V by 2 bases and J by 4 bases, and 15 bases separated the two germline ends. The CDR3 loop is CASSLRTAGSYNEQFF. The CDR3 DNA follows: TGTGCCAGCAGCTTAAGGACGGCGGGGTCGTACAATGAGCAGTTCTTC. Variable domain in full (rest from reference TRBV7-8 and TRBJ2-1): GAGVSQSPRYKVAKRGQDVALRCDPISGHVSLFWYQQALGQGPEFLTYFQNEAQLDKSGLPSDRFFAERPEGSVSTLKIQRTQQEDSAVYLCASSLRTAGSYNEQFFGPGTRLTVL.

The J gene is TRBJ1-3, the V gene TRBV27; 8 bases are a match to TRBD1. This CDR3 is 16 amino acids long. V lost 6 bases, J lost 0 bases, and 7 bases stayed unmatched. Looked up from germline, CDR1 is MNHEY and CDR2 is SMNVEV (reference sequence). The CDR3 sequence is CASRRAGGYSGNTIYF. CDR3 DNA sequence: TGTGCCAGCAGGAGGGCAGGGGGCTACTCTGGAAACACCATATATTTT.

This clone was recorded a few times. The gene calls are TRBV27 and TRBJ1-1; a weak D match, TRBD1 (6 bases). Germline CDR1 MNHEY, CDR2 SMNVEV (reference sequence). The V gene lost 5 bases and the J gene lost 0 bases, with 16 bases spanning the gap. The CDR3 consists of 16 residues. The CDR3 region is CASSPLGGGMNTEAFF. The CDR3 DNA follows: TGTGCCAGCAGTCCCCTCGGGGGCGGGATGAACACTGAAGCTTTCTTT.

The chain carries TRBV10-2 and TRBJ1-5, with 10 bases matching TRBD1. There are 15 residues in the CDR3. CDR1 WSHSY and CDR2 SAAADI come from the germline V gene. V shed 6 bases and J 6 bases; nucleotides not matched to a gene: 8. CDR3 in amino acids: CASSYGQGGSQPQHF. Written as DNA, the CDR3 is TGCGCCAGCAGCTACGGACAGGGGGGTAGTCAGCCCCAGCATTTT.

The J gene is TRBJ2-2, the V gene TRBV5-1; 9 bases agree with TRBD2. CDR1 SGHRS and CDR2 YFSETQ come from the germline V gene. J gave up 5 bases and V 4 bases, and 12 bases lay outside the gene matches. The CDR3 length is 17 residues. CDR3: CASSQGAGGILTGELFF. The CDR3 region has the DNA TGCGCCAGCAGCCAAGGAGCGGGGGGCATCCTGACCGGGGAGCTGTTTTTT.

The V and J genes are TRBV5-5 and TRBJ1-2, with a possible D match to TRBD1 (5 bases). V lost 4 bases and J lost 4, with 17 bases in between. Germline CDR1 and CDR2: SGHKS and YYEKEE (reference sequence). The CDR3 extends over 15 amino acids. DNA for the CDR3: TGTGCCAGCAGCCTGGAGGGCAGGGATTCCTATGGCTACACCTTC. Its protein is CASSLEGRDSYGYTF.

The sample holds one count of this clone. The chain combines TRBV6-5 with TRBJ2-2, with D unclear. The CDR3 has 12 amino acids. The germline gives CDR1 MNHEY, CDR2 SVGAGI. V shed 2 bases and J shed 2 bases, with 0 bases lying between them. In DNA form, the CDR3 reads TGTGCCAGCAGTTACAACACCGGGGAGCTGTTTTTT. Residues: CASSYNTGELFF.

This chain links TRBV25-1 with TRBJ1-1; no reliable D call. Trimming cost V 4 bases and J 8 bases, with 11 bases left between them. This CDR3 is 12 amino acids long. CDR1 is MGHDK, CDR2 SYGVNS, per germline. CDR3 nucleotide sequence: TGTGCCAGCAGTGCCCCATCTTCAGAAGCTTTCTTT. Amino acids: CASSAPSSEAFF.

This rearrangement joins TRBV28 to TRBJ1-5; D is unresolved. This CDR3 comprises 12 residues. V lost 5 bases to trimming and J lost 3 bases, with 5 bases between them. The V gene's germline CDR1 is MDHEN and CDR2 SYDVKM. Here the CDR3 reads CASSPHNQPQHF. As DNA, the CDR3 is TGTGCCAGCAGTCCCCACAATCAGCCCCAGCATTTT.